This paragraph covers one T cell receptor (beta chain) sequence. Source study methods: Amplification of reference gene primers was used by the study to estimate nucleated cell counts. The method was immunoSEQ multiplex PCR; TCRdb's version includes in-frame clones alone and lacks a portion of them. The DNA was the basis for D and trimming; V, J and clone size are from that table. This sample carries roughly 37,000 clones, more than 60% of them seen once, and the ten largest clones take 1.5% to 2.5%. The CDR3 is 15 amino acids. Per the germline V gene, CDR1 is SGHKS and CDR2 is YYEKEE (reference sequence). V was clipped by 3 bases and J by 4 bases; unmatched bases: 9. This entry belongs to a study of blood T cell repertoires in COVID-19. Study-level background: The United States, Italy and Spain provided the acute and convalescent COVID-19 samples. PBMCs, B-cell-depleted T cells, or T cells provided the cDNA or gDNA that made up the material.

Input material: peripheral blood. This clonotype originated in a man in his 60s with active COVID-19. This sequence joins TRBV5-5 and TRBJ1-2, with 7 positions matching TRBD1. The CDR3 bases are TGTGCCAGCAGCTCCGAACAGACAGGGAGCTATGGCTACACCTTC. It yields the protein CASSSEQTGSYGYTF.